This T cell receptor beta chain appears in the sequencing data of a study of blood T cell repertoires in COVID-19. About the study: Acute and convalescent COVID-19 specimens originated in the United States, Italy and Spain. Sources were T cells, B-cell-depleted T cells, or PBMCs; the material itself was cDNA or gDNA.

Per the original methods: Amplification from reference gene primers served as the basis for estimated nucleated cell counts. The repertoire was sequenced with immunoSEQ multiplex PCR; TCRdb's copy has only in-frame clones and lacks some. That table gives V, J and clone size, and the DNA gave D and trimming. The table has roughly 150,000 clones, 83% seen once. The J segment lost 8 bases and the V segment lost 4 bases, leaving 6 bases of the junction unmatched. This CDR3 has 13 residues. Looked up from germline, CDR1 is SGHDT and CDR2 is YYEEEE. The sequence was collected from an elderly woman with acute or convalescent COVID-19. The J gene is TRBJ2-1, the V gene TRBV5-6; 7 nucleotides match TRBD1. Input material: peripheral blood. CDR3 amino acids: CASSRQGTDEQFF. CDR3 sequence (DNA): TGTGCCAGCAGCCGACAGGGTACGGATGAGCAGTTCTTC.